These T cell receptor beta chains were read from a single sample in a study of OX40 agonist ivuxolimab in advanced cancers. Assay used: immunoSEQ multiplex PCR; TCRdb lists only in-frame clones, some missing. Of 55,000 to 70,000 clones listed, roughly 88% are singletons. The sequences come from CD4+ or CD8+ T cells sorted from blood, collected in a trial of the OX40 agonist ivuxolimab. The receptors come from an adult with an advanced solid tumor such as melanoma, head and neck, liver or kidney cancer. Each CDR3 is given with its conserved first and last residue. The order of the fields is V gene, J gene, CDR3 protein.

V: TRBV28
J: TRBJ1-2
CDR3: CASSSPRVYTF

V: TRBV5-1
J: TRBJ1-1
CDR3: CASSTFQGRPEAFF

V: TRBV6-5
J: TRBJ2-1
CDR3: CASSYSGGPYNEQFF

V: TRBV7-2
J: TRBJ2-5
CDR3: CASSLNGEGETQYF

V: TRBV7-2
J: TRBJ2-2
CDR3: CASSLDPSYTGELFF

V: TRBV4-2
J: TRBJ2-5
CDR3: CASSRDELQETQYF

V: TRBV19
J: TRBJ2-2
CDR3: CASSIGRLGASGELFF

V: TRBV5-1
J: TRBJ2-3
CDR3: CASSLVKGDSSGYGTDTQYF

V: TRBV19
J: TRBJ1-1
CDR3: CASSIALQGRSTEAFF

V: TRBV19
J: TRBJ2-3
CDR3: CASSLGTGGADTQYF

V: TRBV28
J: TRBJ2-7
CDR3: CASSSGTGLGEQYF

V: TRBV27
J: TRBJ2-3
CDR3: CASSFLAGGRDTQYF

V: TRBV7-3
J: TRBJ2-7
CDR3: CASSLRPAGEQYF

V: TRBV7-2
J: TRBJ2-3
CDR3: CASSSGQSTDTQYF

V: TRBV19
J: TRBJ2-2
CDR3: CATQGGTGSTGELFF

V: TRBV6-5
J: TRBJ1-6
CDR3: CASRRENSPLHF

V: TRBV2
J: TRBJ1-3
CDR3: CASSERAQGDTIYF